These T cell receptor beta chains were read from a single sample in a study of CD8 T cells in Susac syndrome. TCRdb independently ran MiXCR on the immunoSEQ multiplex PCR reads; one entry per CDR3 protein. The table includes about 300,000 distinct CDR3 sequences, approximately 85% detected once. The sequencing input was CD8+ T cells from PBMCs. Every receptor here comes from a human donor with multiple sclerosis. Each CDR3 is given with its conserved first and last residue. D genes are given only for firm matches. Size values are once, few and many counts, or a class for expanded clones, and some rows have none.

V,size,J,D,DNA,CDR3
TRBV28,once,TRBJ2-3,TRBD2,TGTGCCACCTTACTAGCGTATAACACAGATACGCAGTATTTT,CATLLAYNTDTQYF
TRBV30,-,TRBJ2-1,-,TGTGCCTGGGGACTCCCAAGTTCCTACAATGAGCAGTTCTTC,CAWGLPSSYNEQFF
TRBV20-1,-,TRBJ2-7,-,TGCAGTGCGAGAGGAGCCTTGGTGACCGAGCAGTACTTC,CSARGALVTEQYF
TRBV14,-,TRBJ2-1,TRBD2,TGTGCCAGCAGCTCTCCCGGGACTAGCTACAATGAGCAGTTCTTC,CASSSPGTSYNEQFF
TRBV25-1,-,TRBJ2-7,-,TGTGCCAGCAGTGAAACGGGATTCTACGAGCAGTACTTC,CASSETGFYEQYF
TRBV4-3,-,TRBJ1-4,-,TGCGCCAGCAGCCGAATCCGGTCCACTAATGAAAAACTGTTTTTT,CASSRIRSTNEKLFF
TRBV6-2/TRBV6-3,few,TRBJ1-1,-,TGTGCCAGCGCTACCCCGGCCACTGAAGCTTTCTTT,CASATPATEAFF
TRBV7-2,-,TRBJ2-3,-,TGTGCCAGCAGCTTTAGCGGTTATAGCACAGATACGCAGTATTTT,CASSFSGYSTDTQYF
TRBV20-1,-,TRBJ2-4,-,TGCAGCTCCCGGATGGGAGCCAAAAACATTCAGTACTTC,CSSRMGAKNIQYF
TRBV7-6,-,TRBJ1-4,TRBD1,TGTGCCAGCAGCTCGGGACAGGGCATTTTGGGTGAAAAACTGTTTTTT,CASSSGQGILGEKLFF
TRBV6-5,-,TRBJ2-2,-,TGTGCCAGCAGTCCCGGACGTATGAGCACCGGGGAGCTGTTTTTT,CASSPGRMSTGELFF
TRBV28,-,TRBJ2-3,TRBD2,TGTGCCAGCAGTTCCCTCGGGGGGGGAGAAGCAGATACGCAGTATTTT,CASSSLGGGEADTQYF
TRBV4-1,-,TRBJ1-3,-,TGCGCCAGCAGCGCCCGGTTTGGAAACACCATATATTTT,CASSARFGNTIYF
TRBV6-1,few,TRBJ2-5,TRBD2,TGTGCCAGCAGCCCGGGGGGACTCGGAGAGACCCAGTACTTC,CASSPGGLGETQYF
TRBV9,-,TRBJ2-7,-,TGTGCCAGCAGCCTGAAGGGAGATACCTACGAGCAGTACTTC,CASSLKGDTYEQYF
TRBV20-1,-,TRBJ1-2,-,TGCAGTGCCAGGATAGGGAGGCACACCTTC,CSARIGRHTF
TRBV20-1,-,TRBJ1-5,-,TGCAGTGCTAGAGACCGGGCTCAAATTCGACATCAGCCCCAGCATTTT,CSARDRAQIRHQPQHF
TRBV29-1,-,TRBJ2-7,TRBD2,TGCAGCGCCGAGACTAGCGGCTCCTACGAGCAGTACTTC,CSAETSGSYEQYF
TRBV29-1,-,TRBJ2-7,-,TGCAGCGGGACAGTTCTGGGTGAGCAGTACTTC,CSGTVLGEQYF
TRBV7-9,-,TRBJ1-1,-,TGTGCCAGCAGCGCCCAACCTAAGCCGCTTGCTTTCTTT,CASSAQPKPLAFF
TRBV7-9,-,TRBJ2-7,-,TGTGCCAGCAGCTTAACTCACGGGCAGTACTTC,CASSLTHGQYF
TRBV5-1,-,TRBJ2-1,TRBD2,TGCGCCAGCAGCCTATTAGCGGGGCGTCAGTTCTTC,CASSLLAGRQFF
TRBV7-2,-,TRBJ2-1,-,TGTGCCAGCAACGCGGGAATTGAGCAGTTCTTC,CASNAGIEQFF
TRBV27,-,TRBJ2-7,-,TGTGCCAGCAGACCGGGAGTATTTGGCTACGAGCAGTACTTC,CASRPGVFGYEQYF
TRBV12-3/TRBV12-4,-,TRBJ2-7,-,TGTGCCAGCACTCTCCACGCGGGGAATGAGCCCTACGAGCAGTACTTC,CASTLHAGNEPYEQYF
TRBV3-1,-,TRBJ2-2,-,TGTGCCAGCAGTCGGCTAGTAACCGGGGAGCTGTTTTTT,CASSRLVTGELFF
TRBV28,-,TRBJ1-4,TRBD1,TGTGCCAGCAGTTCGAGACAGGGGGGCCTGGGTCTCGTTAATGAAAAACTGTTTTTT,CASSSRQGGLGLVNEKLFF
TRBV28,-,TRBJ2-1,TRBD1,TGTGCCAGCAGTCGGGACAGGGGGCCTGACAATGAGCAGTTCTTC,CASSRDRGPDNEQFF
TRBV4-3,-,TRBJ1-1,TRBD1,TGCGCCAGCAGCCAGATATGGGACAGGGGGACTGAAGCTTTCTTT,CASSQIWDRGTEAFF
TRBV27,-,TRBJ1-1,-,TGTGCCAGCAGTAGAACAGGGCAACCCACTGAAGCTTTCTTT,CASSRTGQPTEAFF
TRBV28,few,TRBJ2-7,-,TGTGCCAGCGCTGTGAGCTCCTACGAGCAGTACTTC,CASAVSSYEQYF
TRBV7-2,-,TRBJ2-3,-,TGTGCCAGCAGCTTACATAACACAGATACGCAGTATTTT,CASSLHNTDTQYF
TRBV4-3,few,TRBJ2-7,-,TGCGCCAGCAGCCAAGACAGGGCCTACGAGCAGTACTTC,CASSQDRAYEQYF
TRBV5-6,-,TRBJ2-1,-,TGTGCCAGCAGCTTGTTACAGAGCTCCTACAATGAGCAGTTCTTC,CASSLLQSSYNEQFF
TRBV28,-,TRBJ2-1,-,TGTGCCAGCCAAGGGGGGGAGTTCCTATTGGATGAGCAGTTCTTC,CASQGGEFLLDEQFF
TRBV20-1,-,TRBJ2-7,-,TGCAGTGCTAGTTGGGAAGACGGACCCTCCTACGAGCAGTACTTC,CSASWEDGPSYEQYF
TRBV29-1,-,TRBJ2-7,TRBD1,TGCAGCGTTGAACGGACAGGGGAGAATAACGGCGAGCAGTACTTC,CSVERTGENNGEQYF
TRBV28,-,TRBJ1-2,TRBD1,TGTGCCAGCAGTCCTGACAGGGGGCAGGATGGCTACACCTTC,CASSPDRGQDGYTF
TRBV27,-,TRBJ2-5,-,TGTGCCAGCAGTTTCCCAGGTCAAGAGACCCAGTACTTC,CASSFPGQETQYF
TRBV20-1,-,TRBJ2-5,-,TGCAGTGCTAGAGATTACAGGGTTTTGGAGACCCAGTACTTC,CSARDYRVLETQYF